A single sample gave rise to the 31 T cell receptor beta chains below, sequenced in a study of shared T cell receptors in the human thymus (dated by TCRdb to 2020 to 2022). Library method: the immunoSEQ multiplex PCR assay. TCRdb stores this immuneACCESS table with in-frame sequences only. Part of the clones is absent; in the studies checked, under half of the shortfall reflects unresolved V genes, and no reason is known for the rest. The sample table holds 600,000 or so clones, of which more than 75% were seen once. In total, the top ten clones hold 0.0094% of the sample. These data also formed part of another study, on human thymus T cells.

What was sequenced was thymocytes. The source is a boy under two years old with a congenital heart defect. Donor details come from another sample of the same person, matched by shared clones.

The chain uses TRBV4-3 and TRBJ2-1; 11 nucleotides align to TRBD2. Losses at the gene ends were 1 base for V and 1 base for J; bases not matched to a gene: 9. Germline values: CDR1 LGHNA, CDR2 YSLEER. The CDR3 runs 19 residues. The CDR3, as DNA: TGCGCCAGCAGCCAAGGAGTACTAGCGGGGGTGGTTTCCTACAATGAGCAGTTCTTC. Protein sequence: CASSQGVLAGVVSYNEQFF.

The gene calls are TRBV28 and TRBJ2-3; 7 nucleotides align to TRBD1. V lost 1 base to trimming and J lost 6 bases; unmatched junction nucleotides: 10. Per germline, CDR1 MDHEN and CDR2 SYDVKM. The CDR3 covers 16 residues. CDR3: CASSLLGGRGRDTQYF. The CDR3 DNA reads as TGTGCCAGCAGTTTATTAGGGGGTAGGGGGCGGGATACGCAGTATTTT.

This chain uses TRBV2 with TRBJ2-7; weak D call: TRBD1 (6 bases). This CDR3 contains 15 residues. Germline CDR1 SNHLY, CDR2 FYNNEI. Trimming took 4 bases from V and 2 from J, leaving 15 bases between them. The CDR3 is CASSVRDMVAYEQYF. In nucleotides, the CDR3 is TGTGCCAGCAGTGTCCGGGACATGGTCGCCTACGAGCAGTACTTC.

The V gene is TRBV23-1, the J gene TRBJ1-1; D remains ambiguous. TRBV23-1 is filed as an ORF, its function uncertain. CDR3 length equals 13 residues. Deletions cut 6 bases from V and 1 base from J, with 9 bases between. DNA for the CDR3: TGCGCCAGCAGGCCGGTCGCGAACACTGAAGCTTTCTTT. Translated: CASRPVANTEAFF.

The chain links TRBV14 to TRBJ2-1; TRBD2 might be the D (5 bases). This CDR3 is built from 16 residues. The ends were cut back, 1 base at V and 1 base at J, with 11 bases in the middle. Germline CDR1 is SGHDN and CDR2 is FVKESK. Here the CDR3 DNA reads TGTGCCAGCAGCCAAGTACGGGGTTGGTCCTACAATGAGCAGTTCTTC. Its protein product is CASSQVRGWSYNEQFF.

The chain carries TRBV29-1 and TRBJ1-1; maybe TRBD1 (5 bases). The CDR3 runs 13 residues. V was pared by 6 bases and J by 5 bases, with 16 bases between. The germline CDR1 and CDR2 sequences are SQVTM and ANQGSEA. The CDR3 DNA is TGCAGCGTCGGACATCAAGGGTGGACTGAAGCTTTCTTT. Translating it yields CSVGHQGWTEAFF.

This sequence joins TRBV14 and TRBJ1-6, with 7 bases identical to TRBD1. The CDR3 loop spans 12 amino acids. Losses at the gene ends were 4 bases for V and 12 bases for J; bases not matched to a gene: 3. Germline V lookup: CDR1 SGHDN, CDR2 FVKESK. For the CDR3, the DNA is TGTGCCAGCAGCCTACAGGGGAGACCCCTCCACTTT. Translation gives CASSLQGRPLHF.

The chain is built from TRBV7-9 and TRBJ2-4; unclear D gene. Per the germline V gene, CDR1 is SEHNR and CDR2 is FQNEAQ (reference sequence). CDR3 length: 14 amino acids. V lost 1 base to trimming and J lost 0 bases, with 4 bases between them. The CDR3, as DNA: TGTGCCAGCAGCTTAGGACTAGCCAAAAACATTCAGTACTTC. Translated: CASSLGLAKNIQYF.

The CDR3 protein is CTDREKLFF. Here the CDR3 DNA reads TGCACCGATCGGGAAAAACTGTTTTTT. The chain carries TRBV29-1 and TRBJ1-4; D gene unclear. Germline loops: CDR1 SQVTM, CDR2 ANQGSEA. The CDR3 is 9 amino acids.

This clone came up once. J is TRBJ1-5 and V is TRBV4-1; D is possibly TRBD1 (5 bases). The V and J ends lost 3 bases and 4 bases respectively, with 10 bases between them. Germline V lookup: CDR1 MGHRA, CDR2 YSYEKL. This CDR3 is 14 amino acids long. The CDR3, as DNA: TGCGCCAGCAGCCAGGCAGGGATGAATCAGCCCCAGCATTTT. This translates into CASSQAGMNQPQHF.

The chain carries TRBV6-1 and TRBJ1-5, with 7 bases lining up with TRBD1. Germline loops: CDR1 MNHNS, CDR2 SASEGT. Trimming cost V 1 base and J 2 bases; bases outside gene matches: 11. The CDR3 is 18 amino acids. The CDR3 loop reads CASSEGQGGGRGNQPQHF. The CDR3 region has the DNA TGTGCCAGCAGTGAAGGGCAGGGGGGAGGCAGGGGCAATCAGCCCCAGCATTTT.

The chain has TRBV9 and TRBJ2-2; 8 nucleotides match TRBD1. This CDR3 spans 17 amino acids. Germline assignment: CDR1 SGDLS and CDR2 YYNGEE. V lost 1 base and J lost 5; bases outside the gene matches: 10. In DNA form, the CDR3 reads TGTGCCAGCAGCGTAAAGACCGGACAGGGTATGACCGGGGAGCTGTTTTTT. Its protein is CASSVKTGQGMTGELFF.

CDR3 nucleotide sequence: TGTGCCAGCAGCTTGGGACAAGGGGCGGAAAAGTACTTC. Translating it yields CASSLGQGAEKYF. The J gene is TRBJ2-5, the V gene TRBV13; tentatively, D is TRBD1 (6 bases). The germline gives CDR1 PRHDT, CDR2 FYEKMQ (reference sequence). The CDR3 extends over 13 amino acids. V was shortened by 3 bases and J by 12 bases, with 17 bases between the two germline ends.

The chain uses TRBV4-1 and TRBJ2-4; weak D call: TRBD1 (5 bases). In germline, CDR1 is MGHRA, CDR2 YSYEKL. The CDR3 is 15 amino acids. V gave up 1 base and J gave up 7 bases, with 14 bases separating them. In DNA, the CDR3 is TGCGCCAGCAGCCAAGTCCACGGGCCAGGGAACATTCAGTACTTC. Protein sequence: CASSQVHGPGNIQYF.

This rearrangement joins TRBV29-1 to TRBJ1-4; 9 bases align to TRBD1. The ends lost 1 base at V and 6 bases at J; junction bases unmatched: 0. The germline gives CDR1 SQVTM, CDR2 ANQGSEA. The CDR3 extends over 13 amino acids. CDR3 nucleotide sequence: TGCAGCGTTGAAGGGACAGGGGATGAAAAACTGTTTTTT. Residues: CSVEGTGDEKLFF.

This chain joins TRBV5-1 and TRBJ2-5; 12 bases are shared with TRBD2. CDR3 length: 17 amino acids. Germline V gives CDR1 SGHRS, CDR2 YFSETQ. V was clipped by 6 bases and J by 2 bases; unmatched bases: 11. Here the CDR3 DNA reads TGCGCCAGCAACCAGAGAACTAGCGGGGGGAGGCAAGAGACCCAGTACTTC. This gives the protein CASNQRTSGGRQETQYF.

This clone was counted only a few times. The chain uses TRBV5-6 and TRBJ2-7; D not certain. Between the trimmed V and J ends, which lost 3 bases and 2 bases, there was a span of 15 bases. This CDR3 is 15 amino acids long. Per germline, CDR1 SGHDT and CDR2 YYEEEE. CDR3 nucleotides: TGTGCCAGCAGCTCCCTGGCAGGTAAGACCTACGAGCAGTACTTC. Residues: CASSSLAGKTYEQYF.

The J gene is TRBJ2-7, the V gene TRBV27; 7 nucleotides agree with TRBD1. The CDR3 length is 16 residues. J gave up 2 bases and V 4 bases, and 11 bases lay outside the gene matches. Germline V gene lookup returns CDR1 MNHEY and CDR2 SMNVEV (reference sequence). CDR3 sequence: CASSSRRQGETYEQYF. The CDR3 DNA is TGTGCCAGCAGTTCCCGTCGACAGGGCGAAACCTACGAGCAGTACTTC.

The V gene is TRBV18, the J gene TRBJ1-2; no definite D call. Germline CDR1 and CDR2: KGHSH and LQKENI. The V and J ends lost 3 bases and 3 bases respectively, with 14 bases between them. The CDR3 is 15 residues long. CDR3 amino acids: CASSPSPAGDYGYTF. In DNA form, the CDR3 reads TGTGCCAGCTCACCTTCTCCGGCGGGAGACTATGGCTACACCTTC.

This clone was counted once. V gene TRBV7-2 combines with J gene TRBJ2-7, with 9 bases fitting TRBD2. Germline lookup yields CDR1 SGHTA and CDR2 FQGNSA. The CDR3 runs 16 residues. V lost 3 bases, J lost 3 bases, and 9 bases stayed unmatched. The DNA of the CDR3 is TGTGCCAGCAGCTTCCAAGTAGCGGGGGAGAACTACGAGCAGTACTTC. Its translation is CASSFQVAGENYEQYF.

The chain employs TRBV9 and TRBJ2-2; 8 nucleotides align to TRBD2. The CDR3 totals 16 residues. Germline CDR1 is SGDLS and CDR2 is YYNGEE. Trimming took 4 bases from V and 6 from J; bases not matched to a gene: 11. The DNA for the CDR3 is TGTGCCAGCAGCCCCGTCCAAGCGGGGGTGGCCGGGGAGCTGTTTTTT. Protein sequence: CASSPVQAGVAGELFF.

This rearrangement joins TRBV7-8 to TRBJ1-4, with 8 bases matching TRBD1. Germline CDR1 is SGHVS and CDR2 is FQNEAQ. After removal of 2 bases from V and 5 bases from J, the junction contained 4 bases not matched to a gene. This CDR3 contains 15 residues. The CDR3 DNA is TGTGCCAGCAGCTTATGGAGACAGGGGAATGAAAAACTGTTTTTT. Translating it yields CASSLWRQGNEKLFF.

The sample holds a few counts of this clone. The rearrangement joins TRBV28 to TRBJ2-1, with 8 bases that match TRBD2. The CDR3 loop spans 18 amino acids. From germline, CDR1 is MDHEN and CDR2 SYDVKM. Losses at the gene ends were 3 bases for V and 0 bases for J; bases not matched to a gene: 10. The CDR3 sequence is CASSFRAGGLPSYNEQFF. The CDR3 DNA sequence: TGTGCCAGCAGTTTTAGGGCGGGAGGATTACCCTCCTACAATGAGCAGTTCTTC.

The chain joins TRBV11-2 to TRBJ2-5; 8 positions agree with TRBD2. The CDR3 extends over 15 amino acids. The junction had 7 bases not matched to a gene; V was cut back by 5 bases and J by 2 bases. Germline V gene sequence: CDR1 SGHAT, CDR2 FQNNGV. The chain's CDR3 is CASSRQRERQETQYF. CDR3 coding DNA: TGTGCCAGCAGCCGACAGCGGGAGAGGCAAGAGACCCAGTACTTC.

This chain uses TRBV14 with TRBJ2-7, with a weak D call TRBD1 (6 bases). In germline, CDR1 is SGHDN, CDR2 FVKESK. Trimming cost V 0 bases and J 3 bases, with 15 bases left between them. This CDR3 contains 16 residues. The CDR3 spells CASSQEVEGEIYEQYF. DNA of the CDR3: TGTGCCAGCAGCCAAGAGGTAGAGGGGGAGATCTACGAGCAGTACTTC.

This clone came up once. The gene calls are TRBV5-8 and TRBJ2-7; 9 nucleotides match TRBD1. V dropped 0 bases and J dropped 5; count of bases not matched to a gene: 6. The CDR3 has 15 amino acids. CDR1 is SGHTS, CDR2 YDEGEE, per germline. In nucleotides, the CDR3 is TGTGCCAGCAGCTTGGCTACCACAGGGGGCAACGAGCAGTACTTC. Protein product: CASSLATTGGNEQYF.

The V gene is TRBV28, the J gene TRBJ2-5; 12 positions agree with TRBD1. Germline V gives CDR1 MDHEN, CDR2 SYDVKM. Trimming removed 6 bases from V and 11 bases from J; junction bases left unmatched: 10. This CDR3 contains 14 residues. CDR3 region: CASSLGQGAREQYF. For the CDR3, the DNA is TGTGCCAGCAGCCTGGGACAGGGGGCGCGGGAGCAGTACTTC.

The rearrangement links TRBV27 to TRBJ2-1; 10 bases are shared with TRBD2. V lost 6 bases, J lost 6 bases, and 8 bases stayed unmatched. Germline CDR1 reads MNHEY; CDR2 reads SMNVEV (reference sequence). This CDR3 is built from 15 residues. The CDR3 loop reads CASSPLAGGGNEQFF. CDR3 nucleotide sequence: TGTGCCAGCAGCCCGTTAGCGGGGGGTGGCAATGAGCAGTTCTTC.

The V and J genes are TRBV5-1 and TRBJ1-2; 7 nucleotides line up with TRBD1. V lost 0 bases and J lost 8; bases outside the gene matches: 13. CDR3 size: 16 residues. Looked up from germline, CDR1 is SGHRS and CDR2 is YFSETQ. CDR3 loop: CASSLEGTTGTGGYTF. In DNA form, the CDR3 reads TGCGCCAGCAGCTTGGAGGGGACGACAGGGACGGGAGGCTACACCTTC. The full variable domain, its missing parts supplied by reference TRBV5-1 and TRBJ1-2, is KAGVTQTPRYLIKTRGQQVTLSCSPISGHRSVSWYQQTPGQGLQFLFEYFSETQRNKGNFPGRFSGRQFSNSRSEMNVSTLELGDSALYLCASSLEGTTGTGGYTFGSGTRLTVV.

This sequence joins TRBV4-3 and TRBJ2-2, with D possibly TRBD1 on 5 matching bases. Germline V CDR1 and CDR2: LGHNA, YSLEER. V lost 1 base and J 0 bases, leaving 12 bases between the germline ends. The CDR3 runs 17 residues. The CDR3 bases are TGCGCCAGCAGCCAAGGGGGCCCGGGCCCGAACACCGGGGAGCTGTTTTTT. This translates into CASSQGGPGPNTGELFF.

The chain carries TRBV6-1 and TRBJ1-1, with D perhaps TRBD1 (5 bases). The germline V and J ends were trimmed by 8 bases and 1 base, with 11 bases remaining between them. The CDR3 consists of 13 residues. Germline loops: CDR1 MNHNS, CDR2 SASEGT. In nucleotides, the CDR3 is TGTGCCAGCGCCCCAGACAGGAACACTGAAGCTTTCTTT. This codes for CASAPDRNTEAFF.